This TCR beta chain originates from a study of blood T cell dynamics during melanoma immunotherapy. Across the whole study: First-line therapy was either pembrolizumab or nivolumab with ipilimumab for metastatic melanoma.

The CDR3 extends over 13 amino acids. Germline loops: CDR1 SGHNT, CDR2 YENEEA. The V and J ends lost 5 bases and 6 bases respectively, with 11 bases between them. The assay was immunoSEQ multiplex PCR, and TCRdb's table has in-frame clones only and misses some. The sample lists roughly 12,000 clones; about four fifths were seen once. Described time point: week 3, after first cycle of checkpoint inhibitor. Patients with prior systemic cancer treatment, concomitant immunosuppressants, or other active malignancies were excluded. The receptor was derived from a human donor with melanoma. This chain links TRBV11-3 with TRBJ1-3; D call uncertain. The input for sequencing was blood, taken from a patient treated with checkpoint blockade. CDR3 nucleotide sequence: TGTGCCAGCAGCATAGGCCCCGCAAACACCATATATTTT. This codes for CASSIGPANTIYF.